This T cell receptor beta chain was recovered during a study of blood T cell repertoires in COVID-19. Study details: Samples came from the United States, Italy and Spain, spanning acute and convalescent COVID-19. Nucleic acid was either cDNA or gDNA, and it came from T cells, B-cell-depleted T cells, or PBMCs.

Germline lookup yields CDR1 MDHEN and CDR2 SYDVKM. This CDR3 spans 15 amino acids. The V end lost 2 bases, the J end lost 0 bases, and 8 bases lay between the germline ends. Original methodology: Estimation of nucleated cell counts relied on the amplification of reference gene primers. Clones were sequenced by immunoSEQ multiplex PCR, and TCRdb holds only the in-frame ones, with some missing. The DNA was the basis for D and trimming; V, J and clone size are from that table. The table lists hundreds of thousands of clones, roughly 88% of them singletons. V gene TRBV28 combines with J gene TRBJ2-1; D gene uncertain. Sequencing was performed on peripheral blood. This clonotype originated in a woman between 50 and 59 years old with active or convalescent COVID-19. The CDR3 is CASSLLSLSYNEQFF. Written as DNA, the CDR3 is TGTGCCAGCAGTTTACTCAGTCTCTCCTACAATGAGCAGTTCTTC.